This is a list of T cell receptor beta chains from one sample in a study of blood T cell repertoires in COVID-19. The table came from immunoSEQ multiplex PCR; TCRdb's copy has only in-frame clones and leaves some out. Here the sample spans about 160,000 clones, roughly four fifths being singletons. Material: peripheral blood. The receptors derive from a man in his 60s with active or convalescent COVID-19. Each CDR3 is given with its conserved first and last residue. Fields, in order: CDR3 length, D gene, J gene, clone size, V gene, CDR3 protein, CDR3 DNA. A D gene is named only where the DNA matches it firmly. Clone size is given for some rows only: seen once, a few or many times, or a class if the clone is expanded.

15,NA,TRBJ1-6,NA,TRBV7-6,CASSLGGGLNSPLHF,TGTGCCAGCAGCCTGGGAGGGGGATTAAATTCACCCCTCCACTTT
16,TRBD2,TRBJ2-1,NA,TRBV27,CASSPGLAASYNEQFF,TGTGCCAGCAGTCCTGGACTAGCGGCCTCCTACAATGAGCAGTTCTTC
16,TRBD2,TRBJ2-3,NA,TRBV5-1,CASRGLAGVSADTQYF,TGCGCCAGCAGGGGACTAGCGGGAGTGTCGGCAGATACGCAGTATTTT
15,TRBD2,TRBJ2-5,NA,TRBV5-6,CASSLVWQGGETQYF,TGTGCCAGCAGCTTGGTGTGGCAGGGAGGGGAGACCCAGTACTTC
15,TRBD1,TRBJ1-2,NA,TRBV5-6,CASSWGDSRTSGYTF,TGTGCCAGCAGCTGGGGGGACAGCCGGACGAGTGGCTACACCTTC
15,NA,TRBJ1-1,few,TRBV18,CASSPRRVPDTEAFF,TGTGCCAGCTCACCACGGAGGGTACCGGACACTGAAGCTTTCTTT
13,NA,TRBJ1-5,NA,TRBV5-1,CASSLDQNQPQHF,TGCGCCAGCAGCTTGGATCAGAATCAGCCCCAGCATTTT
15,TRBD1,TRBJ1-2,NA,TRBV9,CASSPRDRGIGGYTF,TGTGCCAGCAGCCCAAGGGACAGGGGGATAGGAGGCTACACCTTC
20,NA,TRBJ2-1,NA,TRBV3-1/TRBV3-2,CASSQEWRDTAYNSYNEQFF,TGTGCCAGCAGCCAAGAATGGCGAGACACTGCTTACAACTCCTACAATGAGCAGTTCTTC
20,TRBD1,TRBJ1-1,NA,TRBV19,CASRTLRAGQGAIMNTEAFF,TGTGCCAGTAGAACCCTTCGTGCGGGACAGGGGGCTATCATGAACACTGAAGCTTTCTTT
22,NA,TRBJ2-7,NA,TRBV10-1,CASSESAGDRDAPARGSYEQYF,TGCGCCAGCAGTGAGTCTGCAGGGGACCGGGACGCACCAGCCCGAGGTTCCTACGAGCAGTACTTC
15,NA,TRBJ1-5,NA,TRBV9,CASSNGPEGNQPQHF,TGTGCCAGCAGCAATGGACCGGAGGGCAATCAGCCCCAGCATTTT
15,TRBD1,TRBJ2-7,NA,TRBV7-2,CASSLASGTGVAEYF,TGTGCCAGCAGCTTAGCCTCCGGGACAGGGGTAGCGGAGTACTTC
19,TRBD1,TRBJ1-6,NA,TRBV7-9,CASSSTTTGTGAYNSPLHF,TGTGCCAGCAGCTCCACCACAACCGGGACAGGGGCCTATAATTCACCCCTCCACTTT
15,TRBD1,TRBJ1-4,few,TRBV3-1/TRBV3-2,CASSPYRGSPEKLFF,TGTGCCAGCAGCCCATACAGGGGGAGCCCTGAAAAACTGTTTTTT
13,TRBD1,TRBJ1-5,NA,TRBV12-3/TRBV12-4,CASRTGVSQPQHF,TGTGCCAGCAGGACAGGGGTTTCTCAGCCCCAGCATTTT
18,NA,TRBJ2-3,NA,TRBV3-1/TRBV3-2,CASSQERRGRGFGDTQYF,TGTGCCAGCAGCCAAGAAAGGAGAGGCAGGGGATTTGGAGATACGCAGTATTTT
15,NA,TRBJ2-7,NA,TRBV4-1,CASSPAGAASYEQYF,TGCGCCAGCAGCCCAGCAGGGGCCGCCTCCTACGAGCAGTACTTC
15,NA,TRBJ1-2,NA,TRBV24-1,CATASSWAANYGYTF,TGTGCCACCGCCTCCTCGTGGGCAGCTAACTATGGCTACACCTTC
15,TRBD2,TRBJ2-7,NA,TRBV28,CASSTSGTSGDEQYF,TGTGCCAGCAGCACATCCGGGACTAGCGGGGACGAGCAGTACTTC
19,TRBD2,TRBJ2-7,NA,TRBV11-2,CASSLVAGTSGRTSYEQYF,TGTGCCAGCAGCTTAGTAGCCGGGACTAGCGGGAGAACCTCCTACGAGCAGTACTTC
19,TRBD2,TRBJ2-3,NA,TRBV5-1,CASSLAGWQGLAGGDTQYF,TGCGCCAGCAGCTTGGCGGGATGGCAGGGACTAGCGGGAGGAGATACGCAGTATTTT
15,TRBD1,TRBJ1-1,few,TRBV24-1,CATSDHTTGGTEAFF,TGTGCCACCAGTGACCACACGACAGGGGGCACTGAAGCTTTCTTT
14,NA,TRBJ2-1,NA,TRBV5-4,CASSETGRGNEQFF,TGTGCCAGCTCGGAAACTGGCAGGGGCAATGAGCAGTTCTTC
14,NA,TRBJ1-1,NA,TRBV7-3,CASSVQGPVTEAFF,TGTGCCAGCAGCGTTCAGGGGCCCGTCACTGAAGCTTTCTTT
15,TRBD1,TRBJ2-5,NA,TRBV9,CASSPGQGFVETQYF,TGTGCCAGCAGCCCCGGACAGGGGTTCGTCGAGACCCAGTACTTC
15,TRBD2,TRBJ2-1,NA,TRBV3-1/TRBV3-2,CASSQGAGGRIEQFF,TGTGCCAGCAGCCAAGGAGCGGGGGGGCGTATTGAGCAGTTCTTC
16,TRBD1,TRBJ2-5,NA,TRBV7-3,CASSELPGQGSETQYF,TGTGCCAGCAGCGAGCTCCCGGGACAGGGGTCGGAGACCCAGTACTTC
11,NA,TRBJ2-5,NA,TRBV12-3/TRBV12-4,CASSRQETQYF,TGTGCCAGCAGCAGACAAGAGACCCAGTACTTC
15,NA,TRBJ2-5,NA,TRBV7-8,CASSLATGPQETQYF,TGTGCCAGCAGCTTAGCGACAGGTCCCCAAGAGACCCAGTACTTC
17,NA,TRBJ1-4,once,TRBV23-1,CASSQREGPGVREKLFF,TGCGCCAGCAGTCAAAGAGAAGGACCAGGGGTGAGAGAAAAACTGTTTTTT
16,NA,TRBJ2-7,once,TRBV6-2/TRBV6-3,CASSPVGGGGLGEQYF,TGTGCCAGCAGCCCTGTCGGAGGGGGGGGCTTAGGCGAGCAGTACTTC
15,TRBD2,TRBJ2-2,NA,TRBV11-2,CASSLSGINTGELFF,TGTGCCAGCAGCTTAAGCGGGATTAACACCGGGGAGCTGTTTTTT
12,TRBD2,TRBJ2-1,once,TRBV12-3/TRBV12-4,CASRLAGNEQFF,TGTGCCAGCAGACTAGCGGGGAATGAGCAGTTCTTC
14,TRBD1,TRBJ1-3,NA,TRBV6-5,CASRDRGAGNTIYF,TGTGCCAGCCGAGACAGGGGGGCTGGAAACACCATATATTTT
11,NA,TRBJ2-1,NA,TRBV3-1/TRBV3-2,CASGPDNEQFF,TGTGCCAGTGGCCCTGACAATGAGCAGTTCTTC
14,NA,TRBJ2-3,few,TRBV2,CASKGRLGTDTQYF,TGTGCCAGCAAGGGGAGACTAGGCACAGATACGCAGTATTTT
15,TRBD1,TRBJ1-4,NA,TRBV6-5,CASSYSIQGAEKLFF,TGTGCCAGCAGTTACTCGATACAGGGGGCGGAAAAACTGTTTTTT
14,TRBD1,TRBJ2-1,NA,TRBV7-2,CASREQGSYNEQFF,TGTGCCAGCAGGGAACAGGGGTCCTACAATGAGCAGTTCTTC
16,TRBD1,TRBJ2-3,NA,TRBV16,CASSQWGTGETDTQYF,TGTGCCAGCAGCCAATGGGGGACAGGGGAGACAGATACGCAGTATTTT
13,NA,TRBJ2-7,NA,TRBV27,CASSHTGHYEQYF,TGTGCCAGCAGTCATACAGGGCACTACGAGCAGTACTTC
15,NA,TRBJ2-1,NA,TRBV5-1,CASSLVVQGISEQFF,TGCGCCAGCAGCTTGGTCGTGCAGGGTATCAGTGAGCAGTTCTTC
15,NA,TRBJ1-1,NA,TRBV2,CATRGRGIMNTEAFF,TGTGCCACCCGGGGGAGGGGAATTATGAACACTGAAGCTTTCTTT
13,NA,TRBJ2-2,NA,TRBV12-3/TRBV12-4,CASGPDNTGELFF,TGTGCCAGCGGGCCTGACAACACCGGGGAGCTGTTTTTT
18,NA,TRBJ1-4,NA,TRBV4-1,CASSQARQLNVRVEKLFF,TGCGCCAGCAGCCAAGCCAGACAGTTAAACGTACGGGTTGAAAAACTGTTTTTT
13,NA,TRBJ1-5,NA,TRBV6-1,CASSDNFNQPQHF,TGTGCCAGCAGTGATAATTTCAATCAGCCCCAGCATTTT
17,TRBD2,TRBJ2-7,NA,TRBV7-2,CASSNPAGGPAGGEQYF,TGTGCCAGCAGCAACCCAGCGGGAGGGCCCGCGGGCGGGGAGCAGTACTTC
13,NA,TRBJ2-1,NA,TRBV12-3/TRBV12-4,CASSLYGGGEQFF,TGTGCCAGCAGCCTCTACGGCGGCGGTGAGCAGTTCTTC